This TCR beta chain appears in the sequencing data of a study of T cells in Graves' hyperthyroidism and ophthalmopathy. Study-wide points: It was a median 6.5 months before onset that the model predicted ophthalmopathy.

This clonotype has just a few counts. Its antigen is undetermined. Reasons for excluding patients were uncontrolled infection, other autoimmune disease, pregnancy or lactation. PBMCs were sourced from more than 7.5 ml fresh peripheral blood. The CDR3 has 16 amino acids. With V trimmed by 6 bases and J by 3 bases, 11 bases remained unmatched. Amplification of TCR beta CDR3 regions used RNA as the template. The TCR CDR3 first-round RT-PCR relied on the HTBI primer set. From the multiplex PCR reads, TCRdb called clonotypes with MiXCR, one entry per CDR3 protein. The table lists hundreds of thousands of distinct CDR3 sequences, about 15% of them singletons.

This rearrangement joins TRBV12-3 or TRBV12-4 to TRBJ1-3; 7 bases line up with TRBD1. The sequence derives from a woman under 30 with Graves' ophthalmopathy. Sequencing was performed on blood. The CDR3 sequence: CASSPYYRGIGNTIYF. CDR3 sequence (DNA): TGTGCCAGCAGCCCTTACTACAGGGGAATTGGAAACACCATATATTTT.